This is a list of T cell receptor beta chains from one sample in a study of T cells in Graves' hyperthyroidism and ophthalmopathy. TCRdb re-derived calls from the multiplex PCR reads in MiXCR, one entry per CDR3 protein. In the table there are hundreds of thousands of distinct CDR3 sequences, 35% to 55% of which are singletons. The sequenced sample consisted of peripheral blood or thyroid tissue (not recorded which). These receptors were obtained from a woman aged 18-35 years with Graves' hyperthyroidism. Both conserved end residues are part of each CDR3. The order of the fields is J gene, V gene, clone size, D gene, CDR3 protein. A D gene is named only where the DNA matches it firmly. The size field is filled for only some rows; it gives once, few, many or a size class.

j_call: TRBJ1-2; v_call: TRBV2; clone_size: few; d_call: -; cdr3_aa: CASSYQSSYGYTF
j_call: TRBJ1-3; v_call: TRBV6-1; clone_size: -; d_call: -; cdr3_aa: CASRNPAVSGNTIYF
j_call: TRBJ1-5; v_call: TRBV7-2; clone_size: -; d_call: -; cdr3_aa: CASSSPTGGLYQPQHF
j_call: TRBJ2-5; v_call: TRBV7-6; clone_size: -; d_call: -; cdr3_aa: CASSPAVTSRETQYF
j_call: TRBJ2-7; v_call: TRBV14; clone_size: few; d_call: -; cdr3_aa: CASRRYLRGEQYF
j_call: TRBJ1-2; v_call: TRBV15; clone_size: -; d_call: TRBD1; cdr3_aa: CATSSPGQGNYGYTF
j_call: TRBJ2-7; v_call: TRBV28; clone_size: -; d_call: TRBD1; cdr3_aa: CASSDARDRDGDEQYF
j_call: TRBJ1-2; v_call: TRBV27; clone_size: -; d_call: -; cdr3_aa: CASSPWTEAYGYTF
j_call: TRBJ1-2; v_call: TRBV24-1; clone_size: -; d_call: -; cdr3_aa: CASSPGVIDGYTF
j_call: TRBJ2-7; v_call: TRBV7-2; clone_size: many; d_call: -; cdr3_aa: CASSLAIEQYF
j_call: TRBJ2-6; v_call: TRBV7-2; clone_size: -; d_call: TRBD2; cdr3_aa: CASSQMAGVGANVLTF
j_call: TRBJ1-5; v_call: TRBV9; clone_size: few; d_call: -; cdr3_aa: CASSSTPGQPQHF
j_call: TRBJ1-6; v_call: TRBV24-1; clone_size: many; d_call: TRBD1; cdr3_aa: CATSDSRQGTNSPLHF
j_call: TRBJ2-7; v_call: TRBV7-9; clone_size: -; d_call: TRBD1; cdr3_aa: CASSTGDRGLYEQYF
j_call: TRBJ2-7; v_call: TRBV7-2; clone_size: few; d_call: TRBD2; cdr3_aa: CASRRREGASYEQYF
j_call: TRBJ1-1; v_call: TRBV2; clone_size: many; d_call: -; cdr3_aa: CATPNRGIEAFF
j_call: TRBJ2-7; v_call: TRBV7-9; clone_size: few; d_call: -; cdr3_aa: CASSPPRRAGHEQYF
j_call: TRBJ1-2; v_call: TRBV2; clone_size: -; d_call: -; cdr3_aa: CASRYPGLSNYGYTF
j_call: TRBJ1-2; v_call: TRBV15; clone_size: -; d_call: -; cdr3_aa: CATSSGGQPRYGYTF
j_call: TRBJ2-7; v_call: TRBV5-1; clone_size: -; d_call: -; cdr3_aa: CASSLLAGSLGEQYF
j_call: TRBJ1-5; v_call: TRBV2; clone_size: many; d_call: -; cdr3_aa: CASSSDQGSNQPQHF
j_call: TRBJ2-7; v_call: TRBV6-5; clone_size: -; d_call: -; cdr3_aa: CASSYSAGSSYEQYF